This passage covers 25 T cell receptor beta chains from one sample sequenced in a study of blood T cell repertoires in COVID-19. The repertoire was sequenced with immunoSEQ multiplex PCR; TCRdb's copy has only in-frame clones and lacks some. Altogether more than 100,000 clones are present, around 86% being singletons, with the ten largest covering 3.5% to 5%. Sequences were obtained from peripheral blood. The receptors stem from a man between 35 and 55 years old with acute or convalescent COVID-19.

CDR3 loop: CASSLEQGGKNEQFF. CDR3 in DNA: TGTGCCAGCAGCTTAGAGCAGGGAGGGAAGAATGAGCAGTTCTTC. The chain joins TRBV11-2 to TRBJ2-1, with TRBD2 identical over 7 bases. V lost 0 bases to trimming and J lost 7 bases; unmatched junction nucleotides: 6. The germline CDR1 and CDR2 sequences are SGHAT and FQNNGV. CDR3 size: 15 residues.

This clone was observed once. The chain couples TRBV7-2 to TRBJ1-5; weak D call: TRBD1 (6 bases). CDR1 and CDR2 from the germline V gene are SGHTA and FQGNSA. The ends were cut back, 5 bases at V and 4 bases at J, with 15 bases in the middle. The CDR3 runs 15 residues. In DNA form, the CDR3 reads TGTGCCAGCAGCCCCCAGCAGGGGCCTAATCAGCCCCAGCATTTT. Translation: CASSPQQGPNQPQHF.

The rearrangement joins TRBV11-3 to TRBJ2-3, with 9 bases that match TRBD1. Germline V gene sequence: CDR1 SGHNT, CDR2 YENEEA. V dropped 1 base and J dropped 4; count of bases not matched to a gene: 6. The CDR3 runs to 16 residues. CDR3 DNA: TGTGCCAGCAGCTTAGCGACAGGGGGAGGTGCAGATACGCAGTATTTT. Encoded protein: CASSLATGGGADTQYF.

This chain joins TRBV5-4 and TRBJ1-2; D is ambiguous. The germline CDR1 and CDR2 sequences are SGHNT and YYREEE (reference sequence). V lost 0 bases and J 8 bases, leaving 11 bases between the germline ends. The CDR3 has 13 amino acids. In nucleotides, the CDR3 is TGTGCCAGCAGCTTGGGGCCCCGAGGAGGCTACACCTTC. Protein: CASSLGPRGGYTF.

The rearrangement uses TRBV30 and TRBJ2-7; TRBD2 aligns across 8 bases. Germline trimming cut 8 bases from V and 6 bases from J; bases unmatched to any gene: 9. Germline CDR1 and CDR2: GTSNPN and SVGIG (reference sequence). The CDR3 contains 12 residues. The DNA of the CDR3 is TGTGCCCTAGGACTAGCACCACGCGAGCAGTACTTC. Amino acid sequence: CALGLAPREQYF.

V gene TRBV5-1 combines with J gene TRBJ2-1; D ambiguous. The V gene's germline CDR1 is SGHRS and CDR2 YFSETQ. V lost 0 bases and J lost 7, with 11 bases in between. The CDR3 is made up of 14 amino acids. CDR3 in amino acids: CASSLVVGRNEQFF. CDR3 nucleotides: TGCGCCAGCAGCTTGGTGGTTGGCAGGAATGAGCAGTTCTTC.

Concerning this clone itself: Other DNA sequences within the sample encode an identical CDR3. The chain carries TRBV12-5 and TRBJ2-1, with TRBD2 matching over 13 bases. CDR1 is LGHNT and CDR2 is FRNRAP in the germline V gene. The CDR3 length is 18 residues. Unmatched junction bases numbered 14, after V lost 1 base and J lost 11 bases. This chain's CDR3 is CASGLALAGGVRGGKQFF. CDR3 DNA: TGTGCTAGTGGTTTGGCACTAGCGGGAGGGGTCCGCGGTGGCAAGCAGTTCTTC.

The gene calls are TRBV12-3 or TRBV12-4 and TRBJ1-5; 8 bases are shared with TRBD1. The J segment lost 6 bases and the V segment lost 3 bases, leaving 1 base of the junction unmatched. The CDR3 has 13 residues. The CDR3 loop is CASSFGTGQPQHF. CDR3 bases: TGTGCCAGCAGTTTCGGGACAGGTCAGCCCCAGCATTTT.

V usage is TRBV27 and J usage is TRBJ1-2; 8 bases match TRBD1. This CDR3 has 14 amino acids. Losses at the gene ends were 6 bases for V and 7 bases for J; bases not matched to a gene: 10. The germline CDR1 and CDR2 sequences are MNHEY and SMNVEV (reference sequence). The DNA for the CDR3 is TGTGCCAGCAGGGAAGAGACAGGGGTTCGTGGCTACACCTTC. The encoded protein is CASREETGVRGYTF.

V gene TRBV2 combines with J gene TRBJ1-3, with D possibly TRBD1 on 5 matching bases. Looked up from germline, CDR1 is SNHLY and CDR2 is FYNNEI. Trimming pared 5 bases from V and 1 base from J, leaving 9 bases between. CDR3 length: 14 amino acids. CDR3 loop: CASSLGGSGNTIYF. The CDR3 coding sequence is TGTGCCAGCAGTCTGGGGGGATCTGGAAACACCATATATTTT.

This chain uses TRBV29-1 with TRBJ1-1; the match to TRBD1 covers 8 bases. Looked up from germline, CDR1 is SQVTM and CDR2 is ANQGSEA. V shed 1 base and J 1 base; nucleotides not matched to a gene: 2. CDR3 length equals 14 residues. In nucleotides, the CDR3 is TGCAGCGTTGAAGGCGGGACAGGGAACACTGAAGCTTTCTTT. Translation: CSVEGGTGNTEAFF.

CDR3 amino acids: CASRRLAAINEQFF. CDR3 nucleotide sequence: TGTGCCAGCAGACGTCTAGCGGCCATCAATGAGCAGTTCTTC. This chain joins TRBV2 and TRBJ2-1, with 7 bases that match TRBD2. CDR1 SNHLY and CDR2 FYNNEI come from the germline V gene. The CDR3 totals 14 residues. Trimming cost V 6 bases and J 6 bases; bases outside gene matches: 8.

The rearrangement uses TRBV19 and TRBJ2-1, with TRBD2 identical over 11 bases. Germline-derived CDR1 and CDR2 are LNHDA and SQIVND (reference sequence). This CDR3 spans 17 amino acids. The V gene end was trimmed by 1 base and the J gene end by 10 bases; junction bases not matched to a gene: 12. The CDR3 region has the DNA TGTGCCAGTAGTATAGTTGGGTTTAGCGGGAGGGCCGACGAGCAGTTCTTC. This translates into CASSIVGFSGRADEQFF.

This clone was seen only once. The genes are TRBV6-2 or TRBV6-3 and TRBJ2-3; 16 bases are shared with TRBD2. Per germline, CDR1 MNHEY and CDR2 SVGEGT. The CDR3 consists of 19 residues. The trim removed 4 bases at V and 4 bases at J, leaving 11 bases unmatched. CDR3 bases: TGTGCCAGCAGTTCAATACCGGGACTAGCGGGGGGGATCGCAGATACGCAGTATTTT. This codes for CASSSIPGLAGGIADTQYF.

This chain uses TRBV2 with TRBJ1-1; 7 bases map to TRBD1. With V trimmed by 6 bases and J by 4 bases, 11 bases remained unmatched. The CDR3 length is 15 residues. The germline V gene has CDR1 SNHLY and CDR2 FYNNEI. CDR3 in DNA: TGTGCCAGCAGGGCGACAGGGCCCTTGGTCACTGAAGCTTTCTTT. Its translation is CASRATGPLVTEAFF.

The chain combines TRBV19 with TRBJ2-5; tentative D call: TRBD1 (6 bases). Trimming cost V 7 bases and J 1 base, with 16 bases left between them. Germline V CDR1 and CDR2: LNHDA, SQIVND (reference sequence). CDR3 length: 15 residues. The CDR3 sequence: CASTRARTVQETQYF. CDR3 in DNA: TGTGCCAGTACTCGAGCCCGGACAGTCCAAGAGACCCAGTACTTC.

This clone was recorded once. The V call is TRBV30, the J call TRBJ1-3, with D possibly being TRBD1 (5 bases). CDR1 is GTSNPN and CDR2 is SVGIG in the germline V gene (reference sequence). The CDR3 runs 13 residues. The V and J ends lost 2 bases and 4 bases respectively, with 9 bases between them. CDR3 in amino acids: CAWSRGKGNTIYF. CDR3 nucleotides: TGTGCCTGGAGTCGGGGGAAAGGAAACACCATATATTTT.

This clone was detected only once. The chain employs TRBV5-1 and TRBJ2-7; 8 nucleotides line up with TRBD2. CDR1 is SGHRS, CDR2 YFSETQ, per germline. The trim removed 2 bases at V and 3 bases at J, leaving 1 base unmatched. This CDR3 has 13 amino acids. The CDR3 bases are TGCGCCAGCAGCTTCCTAGCGGGCTACGAGCAGTACTTC. Its protein product is CASSFLAGYEQYF.

The chain is built from TRBV3-1 (or the pseudogene TRBV3-2) and TRBJ1-1; no reliable D call. The germline CDR1 and CDR2 sequences are LGHDT and YNNKEL (reference sequence). The V and J ends lost 0 bases and 2 bases respectively, with 10 bases between them. The CDR3 is 15 residues long. The CDR3 DNA reads TGTGCCAGCAGCCAAGATCGAGTTTTCAACACTGAAGCTTTCTTT. Its protein product is CASSQDRVFNTEAFF.

V usage is TRBV9 and J usage is TRBJ1-6; 9 nucleotides match TRBD1. The length of the CDR3 is 14 residues. The germline V gene has CDR1 SGDLS and CDR2 YYNGEE. V shed 3 bases, J shed 8 bases, and the junction held 3 bases outside the gene matches. The CDR3 loop is CASSAGQGYSPLHF. The DNA of the CDR3 is TGTGCCAGCAGCGCGGGACAGGGATATTCACCCCTCCACTTT. The variable domain in full, with the rest retrieved from reference TRBV9 and TRBJ1-6, is DSGVTQTPKHLITATGQRVTLRCSPRSGDLSVYWYQQSLDQGLQFLIQYYNGEERAKGNILERFSAQQFPDLHSELNLSSLELGDSALYFCASSAGQGYSPLHFGNGTRLTVT.

This clone has just a few counts. This chain joins TRBV4-1 and TRBJ2-1; D might be TRBD2 (5 bases). V dropped 0 bases and J dropped 6 bases, with 18 bases sitting between them. The CDR3 extends over 17 amino acids. Germline V CDR1 and CDR2: MGHRA, YSYEKL. The CDR3 protein is CASSQEVGSPSPNEQFF. The CDR3 DNA is TGCGCCAGCAGCCAAGAAGTTGGGAGTCCTTCCCCCAATGAGCAGTTCTTC.

The chain links TRBV7-2 to TRBJ1-4; no definite D call. CDR3 length equals 16 residues. Trimming cost V 5 bases and J 5 bases, with 18 bases left between them. Germline values: CDR1 SGHTA, CDR2 FQGNSA. CDR3 loop: CASSPGPGGPNEKLFF. The CDR3 DNA reads as TGTGCCAGCAGCCCCGGACCGGGCGGGCCAAATGAAAAACTGTTTTTT.

The chain has TRBV18 and TRBJ1-1; a possible D gene is TRBD1 (6 bases). Germline CDR1 and CDR2: KGHSH and LQKENI. This CDR3 spans 13 amino acids. The germline V and J ends were trimmed by 3 bases and 6 bases, with 11 bases remaining between them. The CDR3 bases are TGTGCCAGCTCACCCGGGGAGGGGGCTGAAGCTTTCTTT. Amino acid sequence: CASSPGEGAEAFF.

The chain recombines TRBV5-4 with TRBJ1-2; D remains ambiguous. The CDR3 is made up of 13 amino acids. Looked up from germline, CDR1 is SGHNT and CDR2 is YYREEE (reference sequence). The V end lost 3 bases, the J end lost 2 bases, and 8 bases lay between the germline ends. CDR3 residues: CASSSLQNYGYTF. The DNA of the CDR3 is TGTGCCAGCAGCTCCTTGCAGAACTATGGCTACACCTTC.

The J gene is TRBJ2-5, the V gene TRBV11-2, with a weak D call TRBD2 (5 bases). CDR1 and CDR2 from the germline V gene are SGHAT and FQNNGV. There are 15 residues in the CDR3. The V end lost 5 bases, the J end lost 1 base, and 14 bases lay between the germline ends. DNA for the CDR3: TGTGCCAGCAGCCCAGAACTAGTTACCCAAGAGACCCAGTACTTC. Its protein is CASSPELVTQETQYF.